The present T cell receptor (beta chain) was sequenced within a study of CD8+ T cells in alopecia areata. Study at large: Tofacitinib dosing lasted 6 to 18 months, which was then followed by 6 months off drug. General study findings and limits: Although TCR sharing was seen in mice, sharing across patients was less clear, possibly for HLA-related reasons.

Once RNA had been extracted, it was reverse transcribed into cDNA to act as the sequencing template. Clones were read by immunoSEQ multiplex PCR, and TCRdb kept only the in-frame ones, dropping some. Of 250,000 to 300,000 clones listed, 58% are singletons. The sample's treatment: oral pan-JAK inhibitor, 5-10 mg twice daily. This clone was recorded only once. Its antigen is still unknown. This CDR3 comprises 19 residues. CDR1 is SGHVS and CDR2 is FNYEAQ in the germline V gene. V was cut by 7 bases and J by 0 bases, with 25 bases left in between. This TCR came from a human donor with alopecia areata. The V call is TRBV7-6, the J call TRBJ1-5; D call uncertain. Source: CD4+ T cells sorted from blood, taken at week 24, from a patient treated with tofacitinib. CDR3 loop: CASTRGAAAPGISNQPQHF. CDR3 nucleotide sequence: TGTGCCAGCACCCGCGGCGCAGCCGCTCCTGGGATTAGCAATCAGCCCCAGCATTTT.